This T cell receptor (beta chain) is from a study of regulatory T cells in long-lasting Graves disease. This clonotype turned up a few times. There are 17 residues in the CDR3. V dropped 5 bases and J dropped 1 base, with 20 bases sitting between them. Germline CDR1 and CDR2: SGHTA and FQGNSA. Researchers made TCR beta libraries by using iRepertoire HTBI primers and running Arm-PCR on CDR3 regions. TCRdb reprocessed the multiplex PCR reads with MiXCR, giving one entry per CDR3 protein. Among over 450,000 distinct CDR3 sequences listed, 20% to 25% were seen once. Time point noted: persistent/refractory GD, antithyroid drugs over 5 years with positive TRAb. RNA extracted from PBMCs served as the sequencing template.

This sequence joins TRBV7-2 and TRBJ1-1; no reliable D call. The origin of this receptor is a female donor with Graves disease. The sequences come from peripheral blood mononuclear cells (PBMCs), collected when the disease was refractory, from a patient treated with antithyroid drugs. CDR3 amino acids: CASSPSSAIWANTEAFF. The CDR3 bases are TGTGCCAGCAGCCCCTCCTCCGCCATCTGGGCGAACACTGAAGCTTTCTTT. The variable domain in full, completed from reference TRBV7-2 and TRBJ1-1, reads GAGVSQSPSNKVTEKGKDVELRCDPISGHTALYWYRQSLGQGLEFLIYFQGNSAPDKSGLPSDRFSAERTGGSVSTLTIQRTQQEDSAVYLCASSPSSAIWANTEAFFGQGTRLTVV.